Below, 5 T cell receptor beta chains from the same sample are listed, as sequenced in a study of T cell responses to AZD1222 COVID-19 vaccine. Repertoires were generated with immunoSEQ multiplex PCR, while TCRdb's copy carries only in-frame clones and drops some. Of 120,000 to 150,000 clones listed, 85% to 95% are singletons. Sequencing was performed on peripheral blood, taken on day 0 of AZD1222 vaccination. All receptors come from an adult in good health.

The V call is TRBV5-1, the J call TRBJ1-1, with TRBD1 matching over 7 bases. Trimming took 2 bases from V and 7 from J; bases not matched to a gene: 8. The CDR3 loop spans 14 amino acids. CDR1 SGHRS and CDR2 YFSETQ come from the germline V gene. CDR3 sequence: CASSLIRGASEAFF. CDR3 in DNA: TGCGCCAGCAGCTTAATCAGGGGGGCAAGTGAAGCTTTCTTT.

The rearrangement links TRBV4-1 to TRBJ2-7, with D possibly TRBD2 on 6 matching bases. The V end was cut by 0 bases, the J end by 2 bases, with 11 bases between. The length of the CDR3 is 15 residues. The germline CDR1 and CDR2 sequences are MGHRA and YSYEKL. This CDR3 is CASSQDTGGAYEQYF. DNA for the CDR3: TGCGCCAGCAGCCAAGACACAGGAGGGGCCTACGAGCAGTACTTC.

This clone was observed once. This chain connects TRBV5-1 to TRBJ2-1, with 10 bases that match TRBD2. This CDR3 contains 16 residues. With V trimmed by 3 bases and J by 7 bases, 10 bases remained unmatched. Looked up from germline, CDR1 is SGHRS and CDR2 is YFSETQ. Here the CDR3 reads CASSSLAGGILNEQFF. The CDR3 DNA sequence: TGCGCCAGCAGCTCCTTAGCGGGAGGCATTTTAAATGAGCAGTTCTTC. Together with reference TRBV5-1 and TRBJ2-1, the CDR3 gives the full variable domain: KAGVTQTPRYLIKTRGQQVTLSCSPISGHRSVSWYQQTPGQGLQFLFEYFSETQRNKGNFPGRFSGRQFSNSRSEMNVSTLELGDSALYLCASSSLAGGILNEQFFGPGTRLTVL.

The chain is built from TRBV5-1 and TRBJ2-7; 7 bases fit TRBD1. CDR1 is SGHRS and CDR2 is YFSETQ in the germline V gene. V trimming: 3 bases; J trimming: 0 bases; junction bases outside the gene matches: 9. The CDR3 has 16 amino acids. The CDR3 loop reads CASSWGTGEPSYEQYF. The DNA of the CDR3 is TGCGCCAGCAGCTGGGGCACAGGGGAACCCTCCTACGAGCAGTACTTC.

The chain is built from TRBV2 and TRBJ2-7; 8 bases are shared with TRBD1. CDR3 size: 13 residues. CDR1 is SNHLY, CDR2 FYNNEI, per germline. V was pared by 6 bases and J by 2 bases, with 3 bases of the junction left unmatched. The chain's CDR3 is CASSYRGAYEQYF. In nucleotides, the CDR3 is TGTGCCAGCAGCTACAGGGGGGCCTACGAGCAGTACTTC.